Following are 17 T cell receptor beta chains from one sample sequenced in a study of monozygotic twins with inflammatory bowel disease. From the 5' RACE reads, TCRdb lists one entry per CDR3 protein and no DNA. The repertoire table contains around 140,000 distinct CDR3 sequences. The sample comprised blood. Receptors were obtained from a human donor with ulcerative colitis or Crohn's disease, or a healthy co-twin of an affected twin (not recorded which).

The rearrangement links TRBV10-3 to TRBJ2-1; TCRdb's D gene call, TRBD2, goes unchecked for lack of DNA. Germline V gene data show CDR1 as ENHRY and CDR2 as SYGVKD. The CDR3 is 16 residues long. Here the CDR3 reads CAISEPTLREAGVQFF.

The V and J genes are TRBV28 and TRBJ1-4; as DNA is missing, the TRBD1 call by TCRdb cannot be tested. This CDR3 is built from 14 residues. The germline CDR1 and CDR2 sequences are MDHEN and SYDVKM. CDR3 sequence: CASSPGTSNEKLFF.

Here the CDR3 reads CASSRQGAIGELFF. The rearrangement links TRBV2 to TRBJ2-2; there is no DNA to check the TCRdb D call of TRBD1. Germline CDR1 SNHLY, CDR2 FYNNEI. CDR3 length: 14 residues.

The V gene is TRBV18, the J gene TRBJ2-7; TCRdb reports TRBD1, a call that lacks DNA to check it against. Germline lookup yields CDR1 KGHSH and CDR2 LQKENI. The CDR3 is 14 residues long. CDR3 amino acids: CASSPPTGGYEQYF. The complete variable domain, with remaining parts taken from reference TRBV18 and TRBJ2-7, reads NAGVMQNPRHLVRRRGQEARLRCSPMKGHSHVYWYRQLPEEGLKFMVYLQKENIIDESGMPKERFSAEFPKEGPSILRIQQVVRGDSAAYFCASSPPTGGYEQYFGPGTRLTVT.

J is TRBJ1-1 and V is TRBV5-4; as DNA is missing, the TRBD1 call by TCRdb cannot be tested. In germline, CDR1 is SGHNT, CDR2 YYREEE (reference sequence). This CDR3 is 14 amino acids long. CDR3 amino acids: CASEQTGGLTEAFF.

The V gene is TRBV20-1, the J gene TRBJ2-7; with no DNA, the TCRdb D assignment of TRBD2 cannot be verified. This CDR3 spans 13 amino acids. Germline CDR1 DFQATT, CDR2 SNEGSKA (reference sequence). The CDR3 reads CSARVLVAGKQYF.

The CDR3 reads CASSSGDLGEKLFF. The rearrangement joins TRBV5-1 to TRBJ1-4; as DNA is missing, the TRBD1 call by TCRdb cannot be tested. CDR3 length equals 14 residues. From germline, CDR1 is SGHRS and CDR2 YFSETQ.

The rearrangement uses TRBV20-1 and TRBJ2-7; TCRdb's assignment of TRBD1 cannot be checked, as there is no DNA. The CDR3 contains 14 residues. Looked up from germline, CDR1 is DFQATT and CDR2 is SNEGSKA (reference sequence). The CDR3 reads CSVGRDPSSYEQYF.

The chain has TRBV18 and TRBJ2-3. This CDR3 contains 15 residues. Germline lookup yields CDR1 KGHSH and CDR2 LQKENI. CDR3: CASSPKAVYADTQYF.

CDR3 sequence reads: CAISESTGPAETQYF. This chain joins TRBV10-3 and TRBJ2-5; absent DNA, TCRdb's TRBD1 call cannot be checked. This CDR3 is 15 amino acids long. Germline assignment: CDR1 ENHRY and CDR2 SYGVKD.

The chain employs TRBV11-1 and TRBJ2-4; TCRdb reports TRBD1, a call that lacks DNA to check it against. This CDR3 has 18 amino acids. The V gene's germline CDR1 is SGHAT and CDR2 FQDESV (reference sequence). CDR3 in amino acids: CASSLEERGRAPKNIQYF.

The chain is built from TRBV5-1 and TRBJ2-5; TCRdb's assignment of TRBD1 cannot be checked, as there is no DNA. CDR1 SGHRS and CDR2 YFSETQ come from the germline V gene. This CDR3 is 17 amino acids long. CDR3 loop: CASSFGLTAGAQETQYF.

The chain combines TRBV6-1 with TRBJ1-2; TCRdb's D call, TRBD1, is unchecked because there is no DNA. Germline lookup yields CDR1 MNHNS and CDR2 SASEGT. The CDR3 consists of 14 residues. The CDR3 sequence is CASRPPVGNYGYTF.

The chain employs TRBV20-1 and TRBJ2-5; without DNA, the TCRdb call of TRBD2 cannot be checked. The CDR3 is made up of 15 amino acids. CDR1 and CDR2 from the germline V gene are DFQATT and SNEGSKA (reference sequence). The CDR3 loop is CSAIAGSTRGETQYF.

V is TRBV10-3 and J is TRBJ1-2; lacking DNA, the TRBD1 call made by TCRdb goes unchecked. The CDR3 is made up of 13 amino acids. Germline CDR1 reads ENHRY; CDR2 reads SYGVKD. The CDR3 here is CAISSGGDYGYTF.

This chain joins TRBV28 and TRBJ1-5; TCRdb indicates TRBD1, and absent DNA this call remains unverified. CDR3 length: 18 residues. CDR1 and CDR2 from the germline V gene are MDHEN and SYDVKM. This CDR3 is CASSSSGAGQGINQPQHF.

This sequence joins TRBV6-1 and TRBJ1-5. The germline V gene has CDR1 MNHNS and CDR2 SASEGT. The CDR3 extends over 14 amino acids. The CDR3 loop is CASSVGNSNQPQHF.